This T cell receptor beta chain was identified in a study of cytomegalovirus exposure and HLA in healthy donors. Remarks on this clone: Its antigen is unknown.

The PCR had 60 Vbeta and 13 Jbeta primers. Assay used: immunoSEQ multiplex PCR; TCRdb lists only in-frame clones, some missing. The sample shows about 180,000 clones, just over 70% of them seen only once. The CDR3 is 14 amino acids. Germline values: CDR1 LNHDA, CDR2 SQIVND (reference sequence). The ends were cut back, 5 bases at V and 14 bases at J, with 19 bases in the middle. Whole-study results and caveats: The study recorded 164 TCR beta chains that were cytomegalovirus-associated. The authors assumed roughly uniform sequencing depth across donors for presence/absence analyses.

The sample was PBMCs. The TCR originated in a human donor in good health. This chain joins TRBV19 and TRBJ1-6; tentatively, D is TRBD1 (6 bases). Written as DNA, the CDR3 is TGTGCCAGTAGTGGGGTTGAAGGGGGAAGATCCCTCCACTTT. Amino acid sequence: CASSGVEGGRSLHF.